A single sample gave rise to the 3 T cell receptor beta chains below, sequenced in a study of cytomegalovirus exposure and HLA in healthy donors. Primers included in the PCR were 60 Vbeta and 13 Jbeta primers. Assay used: immunoSEQ multiplex PCR; TCRdb lists only in-frame clones, some missing. This sample has about 90,000 clones, with about 70% found just once. Sequenced input: PBMCs. The source of these receptors is a man aged 30 to 45 in good health and CMV-seronegative.

The chain has TRBV5-6 and TRBJ2-7; 8 bases are a match to TRBD2. V lost 7 bases and J lost 6; bases outside the gene matches: 12. This CDR3 has 14 amino acids. The V gene's germline CDR1 is SGHDT and CDR2 YYEEEE. The CDR3 DNA reads TGTGCCAGCGGGTCTCGCGGGAGGATCCGCGAGCAGTACTTC. Translation: CASGSRGRIREQYF.

This clone has just a few counts. The chain has TRBV10-3 and TRBJ1-1; TRBD1 matches 8 bases. V gave up 11 bases and J gave up 5 bases; unmatched junction bases: 16. CDR3 size: 15 residues. The germline V gene has CDR1 ENHRY and CDR2 SYGVKD. CDR3 region: CAALEGRTGRTEAFF. DNA of the CDR3: TGTGCCGCCCTCGAGGGCCGGACAGGGCGGACTGAAGCTTTCTTT.

CDR3 in amino acids: CASSLGGQGNTEAFF. The DNA for the CDR3 is TGTGCCAGCAGCTTGGGGGGCCAGGGGAACACTGAAGCTTTCTTT. V is TRBV5-6 and J is TRBJ1-1, with a possible D match to TRBD1 (5 bases). The germline V and J ends were trimmed by 0 bases and 1 base, with 10 bases remaining between them. Germline CDR1 is SGHDT and CDR2 is YYEEEE. The CDR3 is 15 amino acids.